Each of the 8 T cell receptor beta chains below was sequenced from the same sample in a study of T-cell reconstitution after alpha-beta-depleted transplantation in children. Unique molecular identifiers featured in how the TCRbeta library was prepared. TCRdb re-called the PCR reads through MiXCR, storing one row per CDR3 protein. In the table there are some 830,000 distinct CDR3 sequences, approximately 15% of which are singletons. Sequenced here: PBMCs, mostly from graft donor cells, sampled 360 days after TCRalphabeta/CD19-depleted stem cell transplant. The receptor source for this set is a male patient under 18 who had a stem cell transplant for acute lymphoblastic leukemia, so the T cells may come from the graft donor.

This clonotype turned up a few times. The V and J genes are TRBV12-3 or TRBV12-4 and TRBJ2-3, with TRBD1 as a possible D gene (5 bases). The CDR3 contains 16 residues. V was shortened by 6 bases and J by 2 bases, with 18 bases between the two germline ends. The CDR3 spells CASRVVGTGPTDTQYF. The CDR3 bases are TGTGCCAGCAGAGTGGTGGGAACAGGACCCACAGATACGCAGTATTTT.

The chain couples TRBV5-1 to TRBJ2-5; D is possibly TRBD1 or TRBD2 (5 bases each). V was cut by 8 bases and J by 4 bases, with 15 bases left in between. There are 13 residues in the CDR3. CDR1 SGHRS and CDR2 YFSETQ come from the germline V gene. The CDR3 protein is CASRSRGPETQYF. DNA for the CDR3: TGCGCCAGTCGTTCCCGGGGCCCAGAGACCCAGTACTTC.

The gene calls are TRBV9 and TRBJ2-7; the match to TRBD2 covers 11 bases. Germline V gene sequence: CDR1 SGDLS, CDR2 YYNGEE. V was pared by 2 bases and J by 0 bases, with 1 base of the junction left unmatched. The CDR3 loop spans 15 amino acids. CDR3 DNA: TGTGCCAGCAGCGTGACTAGCGGGGACTCCTACGAGCAGTACTTC. This sequence encodes CASSVTSGDSYEQYF.

This clonotype was picked up a small number of times. The rearrangement links TRBV12-3 or TRBV12-4 to TRBJ2-1; maybe TRBD1 (6 bases). Trimming stripped 7 bases from V and 11 bases from J, with 24 bases between. CDR3 length: 15 residues. The CDR3 reads CASTLGVLQGGKQFF. In nucleotides, the CDR3 is TGTGCCAGCACCCTAGGGGTTCTACAGGGTGGAAAGCAGTTCTTC.

This clonotype was seen a few times. The chain couples TRBV5-1 to TRBJ1-1; TRBD1 matches 11 bases. V shed 4 bases and J 7 bases; nucleotides not matched to a gene: 9. Germline CDR1 and CDR2: SGHRS and YFSETQ. The CDR3 has 15 amino acids. This CDR3 is CASSLWTGGSGEAFF. The CDR3, as DNA: TGCGCCAGCAGCCTTTGGACAGGGGGCTCTGGTGAAGCTTTCTTT.

The chain recombines TRBV25-1 with TRBJ2-3; D gene unclear. The ends were cut back, 7 bases at V and 2 bases at J, with 10 bases in the middle. There are 13 residues in the CDR3. In germline, CDR1 is MGHDK, CDR2 SYGVNS. The CDR3 spells CASTGHHTDTQYF. DNA of the CDR3: TGTGCCAGCACAGGCCACCACACAGATACGCAGTATTTT.

This clonotype was observed a handful of times. V and J are TRBV7-9 and TRBJ2-7, with D perhaps matching TRBD2 (6 bases). Germline V lookup: CDR1 SEHNR, CDR2 FQNEAQ (reference sequence). The V and J ends lost 1 base and 0 bases respectively, with 10 bases between them. The CDR3 is 15 residues long. CDR3 residues: CASSLGGDPSYEQYF. The CDR3 DNA reads TGTGCCAGCAGCTTAGGCGGGGATCCCTCCTACGAGCAGTACTTC.

This clonotype was detected a few times. The chain combines TRBV12-3 or TRBV12-4 with TRBJ1-4; D is unclear. The CDR3 is 16 amino acids. Trimming stripped 4 bases from V and 3 bases from J, with 15 bases between. Here the CDR3 DNA reads TGTGCCAGCAGTTCCTCGGGGAGGGTTCCTAATGAAAAACTGTTTTTT. This sequence encodes CASSSSGRVPNEKLFF.